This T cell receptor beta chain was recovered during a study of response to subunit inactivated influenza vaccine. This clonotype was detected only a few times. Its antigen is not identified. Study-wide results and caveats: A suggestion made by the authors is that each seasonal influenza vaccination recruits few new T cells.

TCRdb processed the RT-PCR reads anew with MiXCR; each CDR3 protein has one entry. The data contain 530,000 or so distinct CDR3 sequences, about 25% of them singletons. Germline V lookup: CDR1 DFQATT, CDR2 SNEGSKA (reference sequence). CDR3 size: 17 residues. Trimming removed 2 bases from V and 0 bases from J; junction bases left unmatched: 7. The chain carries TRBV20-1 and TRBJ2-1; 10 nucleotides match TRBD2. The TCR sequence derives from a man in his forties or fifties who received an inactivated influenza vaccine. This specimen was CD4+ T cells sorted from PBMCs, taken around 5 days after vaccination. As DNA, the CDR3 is TGCAGTGCTAGAACATACCGGACTAGCGGCTCCTACAATGAGCAGTTCTTC. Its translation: CSARTYRTSGSYNEQFF.